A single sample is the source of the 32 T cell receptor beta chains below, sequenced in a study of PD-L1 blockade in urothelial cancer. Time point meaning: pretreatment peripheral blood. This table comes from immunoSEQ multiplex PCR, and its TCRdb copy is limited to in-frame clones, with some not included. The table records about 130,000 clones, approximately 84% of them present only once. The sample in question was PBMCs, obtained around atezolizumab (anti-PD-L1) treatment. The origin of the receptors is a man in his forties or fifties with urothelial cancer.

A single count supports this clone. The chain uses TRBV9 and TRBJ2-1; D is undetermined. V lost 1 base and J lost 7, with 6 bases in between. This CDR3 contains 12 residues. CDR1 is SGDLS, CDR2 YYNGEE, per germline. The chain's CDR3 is CASSVTTNEQFF. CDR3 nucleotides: TGTGCCAGCAGCGTAACTACTAATGAGCAGTTCTTC.

CDR3 nucleotides: TGTGCCTGGAGTGTAGGCGGAACCAGCACAGATACGCAGTATTTT. It yields the protein CAWSVGGTSTDTQYF. This chain uses TRBV30 with TRBJ2-3; D is uncertain. CDR1 is GTSNPN, CDR2 SVGIG, per germline (reference sequence). This CDR3 region has 15 residues. V lost 0 bases and J 0 bases, leaving 10 bases between the germline ends.

Here the CDR3 reads CASRWDRGYRGYTF. The CDR3 nucleotides are TGTGCCAGCAGATGGGACAGGGGGTATCGGGGCTACACCTTC. The V gene is TRBV28, the J gene TRBJ1-2, with 11 nucleotides matching TRBD1. Germline CDR1 reads MDHEN; CDR2 reads SYDVKM. After removal of 6 bases from V and 8 bases from J, the junction contained 8 bases not matched to a gene. The CDR3 is made up of 14 amino acids.

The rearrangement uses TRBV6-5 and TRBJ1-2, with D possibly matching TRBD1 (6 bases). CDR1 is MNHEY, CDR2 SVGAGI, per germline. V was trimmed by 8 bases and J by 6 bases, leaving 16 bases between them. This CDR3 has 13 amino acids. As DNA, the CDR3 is TGTGCCAGCTGTGGAGTACAGGGACATGGCTACACCTTC. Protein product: CASCGVQGHGYTF.

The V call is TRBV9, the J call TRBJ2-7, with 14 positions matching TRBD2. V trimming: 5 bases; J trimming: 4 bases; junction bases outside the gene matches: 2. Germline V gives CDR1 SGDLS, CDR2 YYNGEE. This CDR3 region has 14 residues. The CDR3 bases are TGTGCCAGCAGGAGACTAGCGGGAGGGTACGAGCAGTACTTC. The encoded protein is CASRRLAGGYEQYF.

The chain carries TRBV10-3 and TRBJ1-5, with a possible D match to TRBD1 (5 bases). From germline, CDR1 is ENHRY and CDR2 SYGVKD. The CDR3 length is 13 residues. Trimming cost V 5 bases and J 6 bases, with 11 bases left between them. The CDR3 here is CAISQGEAQPQHF. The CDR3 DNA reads TGTGCCATCAGTCAGGGTGAGGCTCAGCCCCAGCATTTT.

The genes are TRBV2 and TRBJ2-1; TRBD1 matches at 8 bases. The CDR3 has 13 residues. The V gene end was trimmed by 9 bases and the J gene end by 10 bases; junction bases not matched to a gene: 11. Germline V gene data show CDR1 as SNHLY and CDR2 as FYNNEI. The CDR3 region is CASRTGRPNEQFF. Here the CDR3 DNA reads TGTGCCAGTCGGACAGGGAGACCCAACGAGCAGTTCTTC.

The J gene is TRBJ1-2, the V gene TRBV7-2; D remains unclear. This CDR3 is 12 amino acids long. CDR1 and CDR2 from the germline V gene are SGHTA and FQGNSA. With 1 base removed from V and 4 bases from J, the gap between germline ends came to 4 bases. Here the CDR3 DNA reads TGTGCCAGCAGCTTAGACAGCTATGGCTACACCTTC. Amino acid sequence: CASSLDSYGYTF.

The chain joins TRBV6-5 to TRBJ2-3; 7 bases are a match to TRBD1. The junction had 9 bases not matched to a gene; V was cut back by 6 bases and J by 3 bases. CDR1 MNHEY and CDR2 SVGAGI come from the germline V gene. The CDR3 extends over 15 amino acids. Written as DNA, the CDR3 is TGTGCCAGCAGAGCCGAGGGGGCGAGGACAGATACGCAGTATTTT. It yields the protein CASRAEGARTDTQYF.

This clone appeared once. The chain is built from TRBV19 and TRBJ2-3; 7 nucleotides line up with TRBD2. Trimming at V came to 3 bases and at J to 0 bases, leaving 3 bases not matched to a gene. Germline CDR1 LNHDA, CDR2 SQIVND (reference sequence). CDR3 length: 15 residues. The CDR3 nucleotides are TGTGCCAGTAGTATGGCTAGCGGAAGCACAGATACGCAGTATTTT. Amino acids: CASSMASGSTDTQYF.

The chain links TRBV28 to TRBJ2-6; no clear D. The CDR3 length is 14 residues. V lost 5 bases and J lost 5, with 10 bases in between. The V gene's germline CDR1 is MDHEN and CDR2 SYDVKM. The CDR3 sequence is CASSTSPRANVLTF. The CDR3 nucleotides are TGTGCCAGCAGTACGTCTCCTAGGGCCAACGTCCTGACTTTC. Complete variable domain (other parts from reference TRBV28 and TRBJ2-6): DVKVTQSSRYLVKRTGEKVFLECVQDMDHENMFWYRQDPGLGLRLIYFSYDVKMKEKGDIPEGYSVSREKKERFSLILESASTNQTSMYLCASSTSPRANVLTFGAGSRLTVL.

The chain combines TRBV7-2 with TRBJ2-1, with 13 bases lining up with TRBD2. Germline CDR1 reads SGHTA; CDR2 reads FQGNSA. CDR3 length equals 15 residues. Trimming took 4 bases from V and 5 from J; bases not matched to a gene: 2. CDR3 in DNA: TGTGCCAGCAGCTCGGGACTAGCGGGAAACAATGAGCAGTTCTTC. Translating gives CASSSGLAGNNEQFF.

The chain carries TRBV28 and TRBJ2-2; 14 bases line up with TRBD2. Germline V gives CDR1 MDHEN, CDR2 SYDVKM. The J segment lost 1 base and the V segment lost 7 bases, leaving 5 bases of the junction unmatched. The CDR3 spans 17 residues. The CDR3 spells CASNVGLAGENTGELFF. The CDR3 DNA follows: TGTGCCAGCAACGTGGGACTAGCGGGAGAGAACACCGGGGAGCTGTTTTTT.

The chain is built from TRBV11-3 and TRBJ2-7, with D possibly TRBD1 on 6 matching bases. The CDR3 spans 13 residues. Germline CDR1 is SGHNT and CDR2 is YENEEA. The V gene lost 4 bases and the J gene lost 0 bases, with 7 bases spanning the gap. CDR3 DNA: TGTGCCAGCAGCTACAGGGCCTCCTACGAGCAGTACTTC. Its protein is CASSYRASYEQYF.

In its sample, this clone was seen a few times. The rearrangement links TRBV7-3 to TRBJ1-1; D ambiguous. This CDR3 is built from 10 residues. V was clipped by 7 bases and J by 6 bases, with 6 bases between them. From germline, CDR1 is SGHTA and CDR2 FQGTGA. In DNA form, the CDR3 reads TGTGCCAGCACCCTCCCTGAAGCTTTCTTT. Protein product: CASTLPEAFF.

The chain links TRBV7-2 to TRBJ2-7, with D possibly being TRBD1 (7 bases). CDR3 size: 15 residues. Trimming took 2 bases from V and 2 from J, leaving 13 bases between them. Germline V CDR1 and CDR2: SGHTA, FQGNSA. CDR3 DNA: TGTGCCAGCAGCTTACAGGGGGGTCCCACCTACGAGCAGTACTTC. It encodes CASSLQGGPTYEQYF.

The chain's CDR3 is CAWGGWVDGYTF. For the CDR3, the DNA is TGTGCCTGGGGGGGCTGGGTGGATGGCTACACCTTC. The chain uses TRBV30 and TRBJ1-2; possible D gene TRBD1, 6 bases. The germline CDR1 and CDR2 sequences are GTSNPN and SVGIG (reference sequence). Deletions cut 5 bases from V and 6 bases from J, with 13 bases between. The CDR3 extends over 12 amino acids.

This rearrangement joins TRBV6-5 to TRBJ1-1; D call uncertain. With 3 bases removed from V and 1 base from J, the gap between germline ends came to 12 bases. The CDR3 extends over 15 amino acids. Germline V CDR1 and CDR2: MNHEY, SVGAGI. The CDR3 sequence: CASSYSSRGNTEAFF. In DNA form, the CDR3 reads TGTGCCAGCAGTTATTCCTCGCGGGGGAACACTGAAGCTTTCTTT.

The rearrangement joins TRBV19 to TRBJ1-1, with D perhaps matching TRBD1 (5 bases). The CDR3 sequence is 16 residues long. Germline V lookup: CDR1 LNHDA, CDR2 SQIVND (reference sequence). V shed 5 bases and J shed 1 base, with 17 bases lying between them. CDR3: CASSPLGQGTNTEAFF. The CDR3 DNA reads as TGTGCCAGTAGTCCCCTAGGTCAGGGAACGAACACTGAAGCTTTCTTT.

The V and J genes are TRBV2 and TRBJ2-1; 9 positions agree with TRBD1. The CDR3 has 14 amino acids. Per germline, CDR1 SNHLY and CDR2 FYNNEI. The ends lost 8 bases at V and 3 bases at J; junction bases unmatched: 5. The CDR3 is CASVWDRVYNEQFF. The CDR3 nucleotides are TGTGCCAGCGTCTGGGACAGGGTCTACAATGAGCAGTTCTTC.

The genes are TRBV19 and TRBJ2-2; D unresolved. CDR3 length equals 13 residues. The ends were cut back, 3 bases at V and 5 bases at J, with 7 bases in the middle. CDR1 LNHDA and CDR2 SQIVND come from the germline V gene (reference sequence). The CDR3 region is CASSIPGTGELFF. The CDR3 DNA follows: TGTGCCAGTAGTATCCCCGGGACCGGGGAGCTGTTTTTT.

The DNA for the CDR3 is TGCGCCAGCAGCCAAGTTAACCTAATCTCCACAGATACGCAGTATTTT. This gives the protein CASSQVNLISTDTQYF. The chain joins TRBV4-1 to TRBJ2-3, with D unresolved. V lost 1 base to trimming and J lost 2 bases, with 13 bases between them. CDR1 and CDR2 (germline): MGHRA, YSYEKL. CDR3 length: 16 residues.

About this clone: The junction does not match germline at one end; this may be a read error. CDR3 protein: CASSPQAGDIHEQYF. The DNA of the CDR3 is TGTGCTAGCAGTCCACAAGCGGGAGATATCCACGAGCAGTACTTC. The chain joins TRBV7-7 to TRBJ2-7; 8 bases are shared with TRBD2. The germline CDR1 and CDR2 sequences are SSHAT and FNYEAQ (reference sequence). This CDR3 contains 15 residues.

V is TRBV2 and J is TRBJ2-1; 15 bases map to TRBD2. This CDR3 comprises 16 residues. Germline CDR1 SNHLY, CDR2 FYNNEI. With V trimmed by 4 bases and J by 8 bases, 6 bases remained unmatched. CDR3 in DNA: TGTGCCAGCAGTGCCCCGGGGACTAGCGGGAGGTATGAGCAGTTCTTC. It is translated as CASSAPGTSGRYEQFF. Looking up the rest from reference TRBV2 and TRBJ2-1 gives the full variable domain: EPEVTQTPSHQVTQMGQEVILRCVPISNHLYFYWYRQILGQKVEFLVSFYNNEISEKSEIFDDQFSVERPDGSNFTLKIRSTKLEDSAMYFCASSAPGTSGRYEQFFGPGTRLTVL.

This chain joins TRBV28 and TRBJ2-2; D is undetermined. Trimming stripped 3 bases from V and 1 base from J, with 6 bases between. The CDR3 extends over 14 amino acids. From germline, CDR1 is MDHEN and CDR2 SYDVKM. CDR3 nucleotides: TGTGCCAGCAGTTTCGTCTTGAACACCGGGGAGCTGTTTTTT. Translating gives CASSFVLNTGELFF.

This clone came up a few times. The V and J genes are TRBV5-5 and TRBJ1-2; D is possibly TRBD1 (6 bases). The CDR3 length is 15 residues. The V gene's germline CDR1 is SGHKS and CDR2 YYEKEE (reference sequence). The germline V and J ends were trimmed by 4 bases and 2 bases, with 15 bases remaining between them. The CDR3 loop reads CASSRGGSLNYGYTF. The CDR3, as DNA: TGTGCCAGCAGCCGGGGGGGCTCTCTGAACTATGGCTACACCTTC.

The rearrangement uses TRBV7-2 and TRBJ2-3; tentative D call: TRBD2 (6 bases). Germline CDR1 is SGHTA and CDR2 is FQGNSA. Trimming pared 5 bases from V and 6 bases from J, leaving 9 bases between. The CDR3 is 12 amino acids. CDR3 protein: CASSLSGDTQYF. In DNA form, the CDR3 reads TGTGCCAGCAGCCTCAGCGGGGATACGCAGTATTTT.

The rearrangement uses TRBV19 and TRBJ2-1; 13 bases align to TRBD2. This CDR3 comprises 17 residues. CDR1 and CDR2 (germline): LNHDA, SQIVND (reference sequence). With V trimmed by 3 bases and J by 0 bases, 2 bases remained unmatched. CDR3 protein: CASSIRTSGSSYNEQFF. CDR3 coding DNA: TGTGCCAGTAGTATCCGGACTAGCGGGAGCTCCTACAATGAGCAGTTCTTC. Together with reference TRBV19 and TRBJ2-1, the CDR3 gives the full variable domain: DGGITQSPKYLFRKEGQNVTLSCEQNLNHDAMYWYRQDPGQGLRLIYYSQIVNDFQKGDIAEGYSVSREKKESFPLTVTSAQKNPTAFYLCASSIRTSGSSYNEQFFGPGTRLTVL.

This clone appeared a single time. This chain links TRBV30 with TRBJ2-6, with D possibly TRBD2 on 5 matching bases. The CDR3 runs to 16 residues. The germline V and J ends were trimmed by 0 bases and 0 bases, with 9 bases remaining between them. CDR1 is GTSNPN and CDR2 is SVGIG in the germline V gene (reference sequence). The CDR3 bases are TGTGCCTGGAGTGTACCCGGGAACTCTGGGGCCAACGTCCTGACTTTC. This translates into CAWSVPGNSGANVLTF.

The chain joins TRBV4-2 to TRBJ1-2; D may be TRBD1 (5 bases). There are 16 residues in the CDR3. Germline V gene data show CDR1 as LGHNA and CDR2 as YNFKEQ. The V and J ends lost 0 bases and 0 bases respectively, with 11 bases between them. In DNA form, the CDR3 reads TGTGCCAGCAGCCAAGAGCACAGGAGAGCTAACTATGGCTACACCTTC. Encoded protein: CASSQEHRRANYGYTF.

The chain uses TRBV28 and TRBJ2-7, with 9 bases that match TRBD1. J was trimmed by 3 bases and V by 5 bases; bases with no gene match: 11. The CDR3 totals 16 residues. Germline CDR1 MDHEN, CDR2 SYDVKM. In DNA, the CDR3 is TGTGCCAGCAGTCACGCTCCGGGACAGGGCAGCTACGAGCAGTACTTC. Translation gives CASSHAPGQGSYEQYF.

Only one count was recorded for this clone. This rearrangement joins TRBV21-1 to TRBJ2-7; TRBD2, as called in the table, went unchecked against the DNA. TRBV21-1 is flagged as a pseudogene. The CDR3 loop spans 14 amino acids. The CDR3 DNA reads TGTGCCAGCAGCAAAATTGACGGAGCCTACGAGCAGTACTTC. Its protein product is CASSKIDGAYEQYF.